This T cell receptor (beta chain) appears in the sequencing data of a study of vaccination effects on CD4 cells after COVID-19. Turning to this clone: Its target is not known.

The assay was immunoSEQ multiplex PCR, and TCRdb's table has in-frame clones only and misses some. The table has under 85,000 clones, over 70% seen once; the top ten hold more than 0.95%. This CDR3 comprises 11 residues. CDR1 is DFQATT, CDR2 SNEGSKA, per germline (reference sequence). V lost 2 bases to trimming and J lost 4 bases, with 5 bases between them. Viral peptide pools were used in the ViraFEST assay to expand antigen-specific CD4+ T cells, and sequencing came afterward. Investigators separated out CD4+ T cells once less than 11 days of culture had passed. Each person got two doses of an mRNA SARS-CoV-2 vaccine, BNT162b2 or mRNA-1273. Fresh IL-2-containing medium replaced half the medium on days 3 and 7. Regarding the study as a whole: Marked clonal contraction was seen in infection- and vaccine-induced clones late after vaccination. The study, lacking early post-infection timepoints, had few convalescent patients. Healthy vaccinees' vaccine-induced clones included only 1 of 255 cross-reacting with common cold coronaviruses.

The sequence was collected from a human donor who received a COVID-19 vaccine. The source was CD4+ T cells from PBMCs cultured with HCoV-OC43 spike peptides, collected after COVID-19 vaccination. As to subset: HCoV-OC43 spike overlapping peptide pool stimulation. V is TRBV20-1 and J is TRBJ1-2; D not certain. CDR3 bases: TGCAGTGCTAGACAGCTCTATGGCTACACCTTC. The encoded protein is CSARQLYGYTF.